These 16 T cell receptor beta chains were sequenced from one sample in a study of cytomegalovirus exposure and HLA in healthy donors. Measured with immunoSEQ multiplex PCR; TCRdb has only the in-frame clones, and not every one. This sample carries 200,000 or so clones, around 84% of them seen once, and the ten largest clones take around 6.7%. Sequencing was done on a sample of PBMCs. These receptors were taken from a young man in good health and CMV-seropositive.

The chain carries TRBV7-6 and TRBJ2-7, with 8 bases fitting TRBD1. CDR1 and CDR2 (germline): SGHVS, FNYEAQ. J lost 3 bases, V lost 5 bases, and 3 bases had no gene match. The CDR3 runs 13 residues. This chain's CDR3 is CASSPGGGYEQYF. The CDR3 nucleotides are TGTGCCAGCAGCCCAGGGGGCGGCTACGAGCAGTACTTC.

The genes are TRBV29-1 and TRBJ1-1, with 8 bases aligning to TRBD1. The CDR3 is 14 amino acids. Germline CDR1 reads SQVTM; CDR2 reads ANQGSEA. The V and J ends lost 4 bases and 0 bases, in that order; junction bases with no gene match: 4. DNA for the CDR3: TGCAGCGTTGGGACAGGGTTCATGAACACTGAAGCTTTCTTT. Its protein product is CSVGTGFMNTEAFF. The variable domain in full, completed from reference TRBV29-1 and TRBJ1-1, reads SAVISQKPSRDICQRGTSLTIQCQVDSQVTMMFWYRQQPGQSLTLIATANQGSEATYESGFVIDKFPISRPNLTFSTLTVSNMSPEDSSIYLCSVGTGFMNTEAFFGQGTRLTVV.

The V call is TRBV23-1, the J call TRBJ1-5; 10 bases are shared with TRBD1. TRBV23-1 is annotated as an ORF whose role is uncertain. The CDR3 is made up of 18 amino acids. V was pared by 3 bases and J by 9 bases, with 17 bases of the junction left unmatched. The CDR3 spells CASSHKLGGQGCERPQHF. The CDR3 DNA is TGCGCCAGCAGTCACAAATTGGGGGGACAGGGGTGTGAGCGGCCCCAGCATTTT.

The chain employs TRBV2 and TRBJ1-5, with TRBD1 identical over 8 bases. Germline V gives CDR1 SNHLY, CDR2 FYNNEI. The CDR3 is made up of 15 amino acids. The trim removed 4 bases at V and 3 bases at J, leaving 5 bases unmatched. The CDR3 is CASSGAGGVNQPQHF. The CDR3 DNA follows: TGTGCCAGCAGTGGGGCAGGGGGCGTCAATCAGCCCCAGCATTTT.

This clone has more than one count but fewer than ten. The rearrangement links TRBV9 to TRBJ2-7; 10 bases match TRBD2. In germline, CDR1 is SGDLS, CDR2 YYNGEE. Unmatched junction bases numbered 7, after V lost 3 bases and J lost 4 bases. This CDR3 has 15 amino acids. CDR3 amino acids: CASSARGTSEYEQYF. The CDR3 bases are TGTGCCAGCAGCGCTAGGGGGACTAGCGAATACGAGCAGTACTTC. Supplemented by reference TRBV9 and TRBJ2-7, the full variable domain reads DSGVTQTPKHLITATGQRVTLRCSPRSGDLSVYWYQQSLDQGLQFLIQYYNGEERAKGNILERFSAQQFPDLHSELNLSSLELGDSALYFCASSARGTSEYEQYFGPGTRLTVT.

The V call is TRBV7-9, the J call TRBJ2-1; TRBD2 agrees at 7 bases. The germline CDR1 and CDR2 sequences are SEHNR and FQNEAQ (reference sequence). This CDR3 has 15 residues. The junction had 8 bases not matched to a gene; V was cut back by 7 bases and J by 2 bases. In nucleotides, the CDR3 is TGTGCCAGCAATTCGGCGGGAGCAACCTACAATGAGCAGTTCTTC. Translating it yields CASNSAGATYNEQFF.

V is TRBV25-1 and J is TRBJ2-2; the match to TRBD1 covers 7 bases. Losses at the gene ends were 3 bases for V and 0 bases for J; bases not matched to a gene: 1. CDR3 size: 15 residues. Germline V gene data show CDR1 as MGHDK and CDR2 as SYGVNS. The CDR3 DNA is TGTGCCAGCAGTGAGGGACAGACGAACACCGGGGAGCTGTTTTTT. Residues: CASSEGQTNTGELFF.

A single count supports this clone. This chain links TRBV5-1 with TRBJ2-7, with D perhaps matching TRBD1 (6 bases). The CDR3 covers 13 residues. Germline values: CDR1 SGHRS, CDR2 YFSETQ. V was clipped by 4 bases and J by 4 bases, with 12 bases between them. DNA of the CDR3: TGCGCCAGCAGCCGAGAACAGGGTTACGAGCAGTACTTC. Translated: CASSREQGYEQYF. Using reference TRBV5-1 and TRBJ2-7 for the parts outside the CDR3, the full variable domain is KAGVTQTPRYLIKTRGQQVTLSCSPISGHRSVSWYQQTPGQGLQFLFEYFSETQRNKGNFPGRFSGRQFSNSRSEMNVSTLELGDSALYLCASSREQGYEQYFGPGTRLTVT.

The chain is built from TRBV28 and TRBJ1-5, with D perhaps matching TRBD1 (6 bases). This CDR3 is 12 amino acids long. V was pared by 7 bases and J by 7 bases, with 11 bases between. In germline, CDR1 is MDHEN, CDR2 SYDVKM. The CDR3 nucleotides read TGTGCCAGCAAGAGGGGGTTACAGCCCCAGCATTTT. The encoded protein is CASKRGLQPQHF.

In the case of this clone: Since no conserved phenylalanine or tryptophan closes the CDR3, a read error is the likely cause. The chain combines TRBV15 with TRBJ1-1; D unresolved. CDR1 and CDR2 (germline): LNHNV, YYDKDF (reference sequence). V was trimmed by 4 bases and J by 1 base, leaving 10 bases between them. The CDR3 is 14 amino acids. CDR3 in amino acids: CATSILTGNTEAFL. In DNA form, the CDR3 reads TGTGCCACCAGCATTCTGACGGGGAACACTGAAGCTTTCCTT.

This clone was seen once. V usage is TRBV30 and J usage is TRBJ1-4; unclear D gene. Per the germline V gene, CDR1 is GTSNPN and CDR2 is SVGIG (reference sequence). V was cut by 5 bases and J by 3 bases, with 10 bases left in between. The CDR3 totals 13 residues. CDR3 protein: CAWARSANEKLFF. DNA for the CDR3: TGTGCCTGGGCGCGGTCGGCTAATGAAAAACTGTTTTTT.

The rearrangement uses TRBV9 and TRBJ2-2; 7 nucleotides agree with TRBD2. The CDR3 has 14 residues. The J segment lost 6 bases and the V segment lost 0 bases, leaving 2 bases of the junction unmatched. Germline CDR1 is SGDLS and CDR2 is YYNGEE. CDR3 loop: CASSVVSGSGELFF. For the CDR3, the DNA is TGTGCCAGCAGCGTAGTTAGCGGGTCCGGGGAGCTGTTTTTT.

There are a few counts of this clone. The chain recombines TRBV4-3 with TRBJ1-3, with D hard to call. This CDR3 is built from 14 residues. Trimming left V 1 base short and J 2 bases short, with 6 bases between. Germline V gene lookup returns CDR1 LGHNA and CDR2 YSLEER. The CDR3 is CASSQGLAGNTIYF. The CDR3 region has the DNA TGCGCCAGCAGCCAAGGGTTAGCTGGAAACACCATATATTTT.

In nucleotides, the CDR3 is TGTGCCAGCAGTTTACTGACACGGACCGGGGAGCTGTTTTTT. Translating gives CASSLLTRTGELFF. The chain joins TRBV27 to TRBJ2-2; D remains unclear. Germline loops: CDR1 MNHEY, CDR2 SMNVEV (reference sequence). Trimming took 2 bases from V and 5 from J, leaving 9 bases between them. The CDR3 is 14 amino acids.

The chain has TRBV6-6 and TRBJ2-2; D is possibly TRBD2 (5 bases). Per germline, CDR1 MNHNY and CDR2 SVGAGI (reference sequence). CDR3 length: 14 amino acids. V was cut by 4 bases and J by 1 base, with 7 bases left in between. The CDR3 sequence is CASSSGVNTGELFF. The CDR3 DNA is TGTGCCAGCAGTTCCGGGGTGAACACCGGGGAGCTGTTTTTT.

The chain has TRBV19 and TRBJ2-7; 10 positions match TRBD2. CDR1 and CDR2 (germline): LNHDA, SQIVND (reference sequence). The CDR3 runs to 15 residues. Unmatched junction bases numbered 6, after V lost 1 base and J lost 6 bases. The DNA for the CDR3 is TGTGCCAGTAGTATAGCTGGTAGCGGGAGGCCCGAGCAGTACTTC. Its translation is CASSIAGSGRPEQYF.